The T cell receptor (beta chain) described here comes from a study of cytomegalovirus exposure and HLA in healthy donors. Germline lookup yields CDR1 SNHLY and CDR2 FYNNEI. With 2 bases clipped from V and 3 bases from J, the junction kept 9 bases outside the gene matches. This CDR3 comprises 16 residues. Some clones are missing from TCRdb's copy, which holds only in-frame ones; the method was immunoSEQ multiplex PCR. Among more than 200,000 clones listed, roughly 91% were seen once. Specimen: PBMCs. The chain joins TRBV2 to TRBJ2-7, with TRBD2 matching 8 bases. The receptor was isolated from a woman aged 25-40 years in good health and CMV-seronegative. The CDR3 loop is CASSEYSGSGDYEQYF. The CDR3, as DNA: TGTGCCAGCAGTGAATATTCTGGTAGCGGGGACTACGAGCAGTACTTC.